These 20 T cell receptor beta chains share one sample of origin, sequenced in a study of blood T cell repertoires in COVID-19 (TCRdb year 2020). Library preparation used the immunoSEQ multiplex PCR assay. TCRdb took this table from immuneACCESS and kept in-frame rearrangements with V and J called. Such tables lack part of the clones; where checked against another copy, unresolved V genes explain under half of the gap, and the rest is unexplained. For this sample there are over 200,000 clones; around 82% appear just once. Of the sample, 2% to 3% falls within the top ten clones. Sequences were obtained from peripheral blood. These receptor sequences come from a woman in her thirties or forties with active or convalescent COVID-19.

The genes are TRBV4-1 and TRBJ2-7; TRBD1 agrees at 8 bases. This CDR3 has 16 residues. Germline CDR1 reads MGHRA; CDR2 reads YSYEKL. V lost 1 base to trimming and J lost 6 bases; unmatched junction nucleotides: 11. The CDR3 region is CASSQVGQVPTPEQYF. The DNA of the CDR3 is TGCGCCAGCAGCCAAGTGGGACAGGTCCCAACTCCCGAGCAGTACTTC.

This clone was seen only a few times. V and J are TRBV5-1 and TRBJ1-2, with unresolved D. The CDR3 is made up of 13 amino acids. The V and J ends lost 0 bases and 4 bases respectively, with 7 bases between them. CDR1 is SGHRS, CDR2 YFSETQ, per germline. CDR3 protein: CASSLEAVYGYTF. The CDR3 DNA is TGCGCCAGCAGCTTGGAGGCGGTCTATGGCTACACCTTC.

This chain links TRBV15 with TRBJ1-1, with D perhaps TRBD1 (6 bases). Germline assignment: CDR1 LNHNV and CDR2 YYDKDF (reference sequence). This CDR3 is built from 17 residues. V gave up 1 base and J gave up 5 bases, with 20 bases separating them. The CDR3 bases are TGTGCCACCAGCAGAGTCTCTGGCTCGGGGGGGGCTACTGAAGCTTTCTTT. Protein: CATSRVSGSGGATEAFF.

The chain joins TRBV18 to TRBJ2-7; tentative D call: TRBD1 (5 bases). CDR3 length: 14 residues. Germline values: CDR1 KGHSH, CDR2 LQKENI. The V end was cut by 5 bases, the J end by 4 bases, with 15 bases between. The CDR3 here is CASSNRQGRYEQYF. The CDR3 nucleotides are TGTGCCAGCTCAAACAGGCAAGGACGGTACGAGCAGTACTTC.

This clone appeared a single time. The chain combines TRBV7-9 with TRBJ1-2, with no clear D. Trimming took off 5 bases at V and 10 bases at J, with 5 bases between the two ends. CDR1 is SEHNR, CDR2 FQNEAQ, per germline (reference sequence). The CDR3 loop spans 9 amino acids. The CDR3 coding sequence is TGTGCCAGCAGCCCTCCCTACACCTTC. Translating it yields CASSPPYTF.

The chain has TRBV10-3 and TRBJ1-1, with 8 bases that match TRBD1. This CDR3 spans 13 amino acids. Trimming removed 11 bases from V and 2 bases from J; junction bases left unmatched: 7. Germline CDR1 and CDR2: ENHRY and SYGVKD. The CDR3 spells CAAETGANTEAFF. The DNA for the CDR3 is TGTGCCGCAGAGACAGGGGCCAACACTGAAGCTTTCTTT.

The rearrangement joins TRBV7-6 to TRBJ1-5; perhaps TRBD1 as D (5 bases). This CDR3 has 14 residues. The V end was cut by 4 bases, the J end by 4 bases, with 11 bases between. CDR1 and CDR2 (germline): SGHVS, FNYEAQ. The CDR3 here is CASSWGVPNQPQHF. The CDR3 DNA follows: TGTGCCAGCAGCTGGGGGGTACCAAATCAGCCCCAGCATTTT.

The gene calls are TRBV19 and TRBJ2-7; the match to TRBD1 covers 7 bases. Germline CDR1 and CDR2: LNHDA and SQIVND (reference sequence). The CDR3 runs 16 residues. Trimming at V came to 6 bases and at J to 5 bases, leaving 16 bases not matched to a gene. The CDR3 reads CASSLTGVLIFHEQYF. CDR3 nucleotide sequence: TGTGCCAGTAGCCTAACAGGGGTCCTCATCTTTCACGAGCAGTACTTC.

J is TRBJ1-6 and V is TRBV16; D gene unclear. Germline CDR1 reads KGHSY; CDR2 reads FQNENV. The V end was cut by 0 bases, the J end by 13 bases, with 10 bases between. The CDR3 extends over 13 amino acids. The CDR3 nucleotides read TGTGCCAGCAGCCAATCGCGGGAGGACCCCCTCCACTTT. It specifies CASSQSREDPLHF.

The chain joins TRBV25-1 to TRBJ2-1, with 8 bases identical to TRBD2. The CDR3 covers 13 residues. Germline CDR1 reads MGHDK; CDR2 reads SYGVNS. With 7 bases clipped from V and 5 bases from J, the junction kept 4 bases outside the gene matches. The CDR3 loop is CASTRLAHNEQFF. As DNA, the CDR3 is TGTGCCAGCACCCGACTAGCGCACAATGAGCAGTTCTTC.

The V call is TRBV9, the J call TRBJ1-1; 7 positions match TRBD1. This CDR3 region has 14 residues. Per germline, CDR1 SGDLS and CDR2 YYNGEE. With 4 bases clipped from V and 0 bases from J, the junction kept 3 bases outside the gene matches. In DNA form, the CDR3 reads TGTGCCAGCAGCCGGGGACAGCTGAACACTGAAGCTTTCTTT. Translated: CASSRGQLNTEAFF.

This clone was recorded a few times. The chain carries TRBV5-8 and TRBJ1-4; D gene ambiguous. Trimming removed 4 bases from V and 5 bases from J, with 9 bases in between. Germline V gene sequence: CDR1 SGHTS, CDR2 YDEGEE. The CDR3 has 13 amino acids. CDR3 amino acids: CASSRELNEKLFF. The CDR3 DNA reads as TGTGCCAGCAGCCGAGAGCTAAATGAAAAACTGTTTTTT.

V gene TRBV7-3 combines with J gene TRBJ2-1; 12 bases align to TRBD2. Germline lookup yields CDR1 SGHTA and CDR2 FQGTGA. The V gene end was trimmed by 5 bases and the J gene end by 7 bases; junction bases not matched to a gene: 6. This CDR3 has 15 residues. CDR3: CASSRTSGAGNEQFF. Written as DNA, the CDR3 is TGTGCCAGCAGCCGGACTAGCGGGGCGGGGAATGAGCAGTTCTTC.

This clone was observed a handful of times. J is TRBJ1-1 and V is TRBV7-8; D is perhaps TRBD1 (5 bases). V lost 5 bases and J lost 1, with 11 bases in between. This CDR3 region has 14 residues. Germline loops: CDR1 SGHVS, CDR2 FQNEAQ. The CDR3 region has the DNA TGTGCCAGCAGCCCCCGACAGACGAACACTGAAGCTTTCTTT. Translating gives CASSPRQTNTEAFF. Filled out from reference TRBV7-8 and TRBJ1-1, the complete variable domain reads GAGVSQSPRYKVAKRGQDVALRCDPISGHVSLFWYQQALGQGPEFLTYFQNEAQLDKSGLPSDRFFAERPEGSVSTLKIQRTQQEDSAVYLCASSPRQTNTEAFFGQGTRLTVV.

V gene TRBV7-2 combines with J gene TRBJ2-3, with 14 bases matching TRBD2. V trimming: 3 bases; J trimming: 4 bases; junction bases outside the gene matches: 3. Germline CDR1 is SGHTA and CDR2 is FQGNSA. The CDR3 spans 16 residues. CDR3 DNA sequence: TGTGCCAGCAGCTTGACTAGCGGGGGGGCGGCAGATACGCAGTATTTT. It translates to CASSLTSGGAADTQYF.

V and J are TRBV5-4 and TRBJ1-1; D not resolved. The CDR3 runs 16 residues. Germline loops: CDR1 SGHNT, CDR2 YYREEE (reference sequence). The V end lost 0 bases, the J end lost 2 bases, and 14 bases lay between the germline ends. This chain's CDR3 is CASSLGVVRVNTEAFF. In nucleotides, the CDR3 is TGTGCCAGCAGCTTGGGGGTCGTTCGGGTAAACACTGAAGCTTTCTTT.

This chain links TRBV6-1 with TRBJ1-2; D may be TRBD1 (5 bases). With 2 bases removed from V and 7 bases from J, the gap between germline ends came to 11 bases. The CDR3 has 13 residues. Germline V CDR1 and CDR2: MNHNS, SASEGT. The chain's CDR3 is CASSEQGRGGYTF. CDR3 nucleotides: TGTGCCAGCAGTGAACAAGGGAGGGGTGGCTACACCTTC.

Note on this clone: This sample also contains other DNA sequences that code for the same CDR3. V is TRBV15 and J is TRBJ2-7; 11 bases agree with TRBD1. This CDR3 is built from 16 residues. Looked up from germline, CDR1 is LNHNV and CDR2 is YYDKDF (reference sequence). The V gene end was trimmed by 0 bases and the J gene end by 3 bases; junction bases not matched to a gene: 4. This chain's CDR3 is CATSREGGTGGYEQYF. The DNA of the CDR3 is TGTGCCACCAGCAGAGAGGGCGGGACAGGGGGCTACGAGCAGTACTTC.

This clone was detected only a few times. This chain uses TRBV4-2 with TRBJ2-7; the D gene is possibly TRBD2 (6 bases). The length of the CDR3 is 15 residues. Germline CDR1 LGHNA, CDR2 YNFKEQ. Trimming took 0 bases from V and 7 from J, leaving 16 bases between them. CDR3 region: CASSQDPGGIEEQYF. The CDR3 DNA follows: TGTGCCAGCAGCCAAGACCCCGGCGGGATTGAAGAGCAGTACTTC.

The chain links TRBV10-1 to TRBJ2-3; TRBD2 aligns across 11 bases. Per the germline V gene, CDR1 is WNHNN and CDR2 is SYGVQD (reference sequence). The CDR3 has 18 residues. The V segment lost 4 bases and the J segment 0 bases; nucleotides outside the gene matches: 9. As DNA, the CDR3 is TGCGCCAGCAGTGCCCGACTAGCGGGATCCCAGAGCACAGATACGCAGTATTTT. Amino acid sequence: CASSARLAGSQSTDTQYF.